The entry below describes one T cell receptor (beta chain). This specimen comes from a study of blood T cell repertoires in COVID-19. Overall study context: Samples taken during acute and convalescent COVID-19 were collected in the United States, Italy and Spain. T cells, B-cell-depleted T cells, or PBMCs provided the cDNA or gDNA that served as material.

Germline lookup yields CDR1 SGHRS and CDR2 YFSETQ. The CDR3 is 13 amino acids. The V gene lost 0 bases and the J gene lost 11 bases, with 9 bases spanning the gap. Original processing methods: The assay estimated nucleated cells by amplifying reference gene primers. Repertoires were generated with immunoSEQ multiplex PCR, while TCRdb's copy carries only in-frame clones and drops some. V, J and clone size are those of that table, while D and trimming were read from the DNA. The repertoire holds fewer than 35,000 clones, with approximately 85% as singletons. The specimen was peripheral blood. The chain employs TRBV5-1 and TRBJ1-6; D is uncertain. The sequence was collected from an elderly man with active COVID-19. The CDR3 reads CASSLVGEPPLHF. The CDR3 DNA is TGCGCCAGCAGCTTGGTCGGGGAACCACCCCTCCACTTT.